This T cell receptor (beta chain) was retrieved from a study of T cells in Graves' hyperthyroidism and ophthalmopathy. The germline V gene has CDR1 SGHRS and CDR2 YFSETQ. This CDR3 comprises 19 residues. The V end was cut by 0 bases, the J end by 3 bases, with 24 bases between. Graves' hyperthyroidism is called stable when ophthalmopathy does not progress within 18 months. For the diagnoses, clinical symptoms, serum thyroxine and TRAb, thyroid ultrasound and orbital computed tomography were used. Over 9 ml of fresh peripheral blood supplied the PBMCs. Study results and limitations: Most clonotypes expanded in thyroid above 0.001 were likewise present in blood.

This clonotype was observed at least ten times. Its matching antigen is unknown. TCR beta CDR3 regions were amplified from RNA. First-round RT-PCR targeting the TCR CDR3 was performed with the HTBI primer set. TCRdb re-called the multiplex PCR reads through MiXCR, storing one row per CDR3 protein. Of around 400,000 distinct CDR3 sequences listed, over 10% are singletons. The TCR sequence derives from a woman younger than 30 with Graves' hyperthyroidism. The sequencing input was blood. The J gene is TRBJ1-1, the V gene TRBV5-1; D is perhaps TRBD1 (6 bases). CDR3 DNA sequence: TGCGCCAGCAGCTTGGAGGCCCTAAGGGGGACTCTTCAACACACTGAAGCTTTCTTT. It codes for CASSLEALRGTLQHTEAFF.